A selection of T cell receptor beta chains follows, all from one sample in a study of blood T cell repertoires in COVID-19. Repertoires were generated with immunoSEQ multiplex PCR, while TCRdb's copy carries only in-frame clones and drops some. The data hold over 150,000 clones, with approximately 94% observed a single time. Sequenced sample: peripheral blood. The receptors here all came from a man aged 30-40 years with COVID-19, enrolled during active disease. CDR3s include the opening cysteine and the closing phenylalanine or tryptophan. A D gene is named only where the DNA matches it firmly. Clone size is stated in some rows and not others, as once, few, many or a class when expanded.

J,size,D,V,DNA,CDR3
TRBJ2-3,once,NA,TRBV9,TGTGCCAGCAGCGTCCGACAGACAGATACGCAGTATTTT,CASSVRQTDTQYF
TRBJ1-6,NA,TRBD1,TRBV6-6,TGTGCCAGCAGAATGGGACAGGGGGCGAATTCACCCCTCCACTTT,CASRMGQGANSPLHF
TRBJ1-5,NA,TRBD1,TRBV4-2,TGTGCCAGCAGCCAGGGACAGGCCAATCAGCCCCAGCATTTT,CASSQGQANQPQHF
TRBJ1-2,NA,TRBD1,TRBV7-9,TGTGCCAGCAGCTTTTCAGGGGGCGATATGAGAGAAGGCTACACCTTC,CASSFSGGDMREGYTF
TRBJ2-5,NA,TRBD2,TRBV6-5,TGTGCCAGCAATAGCGGGGGGGCGGAGACCCAGTACTTC,CASNSGGAETQYF
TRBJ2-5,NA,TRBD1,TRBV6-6,TGTGCCAGCAGTCACCCGGGACAGCAAGAGACCCAGTACTTC,CASSHPGQQETQYF
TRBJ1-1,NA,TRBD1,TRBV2,TGTGCCACCCCTAACTCCAGGACAGGGGGCAAAGTAGCTTTCTTT,CATPNSRTGGKVAFF
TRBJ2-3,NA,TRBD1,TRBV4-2,TGTGCCAGCAGCCAACAGGGGGAGACGGATACGCAGTATTTT,CASSQQGETDTQYF
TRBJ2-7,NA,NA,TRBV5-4,TGTGCCAGCAGCCCGACAGGCCTCTCCTACGAGCAGTACTTC,CASSPTGLSYEQYF
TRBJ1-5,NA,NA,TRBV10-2,TGCGCTTCGAGGGGGAATTACGATCAGCCCCAGCATTTT,CASRGNYDQPQHF
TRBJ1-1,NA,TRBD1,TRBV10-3,TGTGCCATCAGGCCGGGACAGGGATCGAACACTGAAGCTTTCTTT,CAIRPGQGSNTEAFF
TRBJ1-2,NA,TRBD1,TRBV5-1,TGCGCCAGCAGCTCGACAGGGGGCGGCTACACCTTC,CASSSTGGGYTF
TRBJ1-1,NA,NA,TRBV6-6,TGTGCCCTAAGCCCCCTGAATACCAACACTGAAGCTTTCTTT,CALSPLNTNTEAFF
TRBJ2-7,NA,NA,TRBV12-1,TGTGCCAGCAGCTCTACCTACGAGCAGTACTTC,CASSSTYEQYF
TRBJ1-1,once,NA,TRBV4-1,TGCGCCAGCAGCCAAGGGGGTAGGGGAGGGAGCACTGAAGCTTTCTTT,CASSQGGRGGSTEAFF
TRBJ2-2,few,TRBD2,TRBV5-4,TGTGCCAGCAGCTTGGGACTAGCCAGCACCGGGGAGCTGTTTTTT,CASSLGLASTGELFF
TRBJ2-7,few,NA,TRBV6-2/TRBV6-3,TGTGCCAGCAGTTACGCCCAGGGGAGAAACGAGCAGTACTTC,CASSYAQGRNEQYF
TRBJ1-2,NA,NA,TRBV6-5,TGTGCCAGCAGTTACTCAACGGAGGACTATGGCTACACCTTC,CASSYSTEDYGYTF
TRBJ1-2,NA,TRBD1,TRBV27,TGTGCCAGCAGCGTACAGGGGACAGCCTTCTATGGCTACACCTTC,CASSVQGTAFYGYTF
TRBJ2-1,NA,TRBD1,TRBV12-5,TGTGCTAGTGGTTGGGGGACAGGGTTAAATGAGCAGTTCTTC,CASGWGTGLNEQFF
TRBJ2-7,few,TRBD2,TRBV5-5,TGTGCCAGCAGCCTGTCAGGACTAGCGGGGGGTGACGAGCAGTACTTC,CASSLSGLAGGDEQYF
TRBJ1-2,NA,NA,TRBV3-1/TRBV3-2,TGTGCCAGCAGCCAAGATCCCGGGGCGGGGGGCTACACCTTC,CASSQDPGAGGYTF
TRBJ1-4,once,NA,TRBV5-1,TGCGCCAGCAGCCCCTATGGGCAGCACGAAAAACTGTTTTTT,CASSPYGQHEKLFF
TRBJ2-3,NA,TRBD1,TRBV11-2,TGTGCCAGCAGCACAGGACAGGGGAAAGGGACAGATACGCAGTATTTT,CASSTGQGKGTDTQYF
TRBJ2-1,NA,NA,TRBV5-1,TGCGCCAGCAGCTACGGGGGTAGGGGCGATGAGCAGTTCTTC,CASSYGGRGDEQFF
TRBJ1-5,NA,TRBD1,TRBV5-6,TGTGCCAGCAGCTATCAAACAGGGGTGCGCAATCAGCCCCAGCATTTT,CASSYQTGVRNQPQHF
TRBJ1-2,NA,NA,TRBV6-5,TGTGCCAGCAGCCCCAGACAGGTTTTTAATGGCTACACCTTC,CASSPRQVFNGYTF
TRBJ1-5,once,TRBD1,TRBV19,TGTGCCAGTAGTCCGAAGGACAGGGGGCGGAATCAGCCCCAGCATTTT,CASSPKDRGRNQPQHF